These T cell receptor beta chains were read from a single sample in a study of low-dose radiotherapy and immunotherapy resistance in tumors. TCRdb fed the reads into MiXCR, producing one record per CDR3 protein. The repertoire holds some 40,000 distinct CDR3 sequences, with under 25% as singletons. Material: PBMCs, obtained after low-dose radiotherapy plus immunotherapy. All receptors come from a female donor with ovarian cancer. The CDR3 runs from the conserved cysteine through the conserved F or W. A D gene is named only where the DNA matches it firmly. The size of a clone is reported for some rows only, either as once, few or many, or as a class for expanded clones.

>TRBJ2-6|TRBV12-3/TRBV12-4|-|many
TGTGCCAGCAGGGCGGGGTCTGGGGCCAACGTCCTGACTTTC
CASRAGSGANVLTF
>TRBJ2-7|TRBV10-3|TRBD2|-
TGTGCCAGCAGCCTGACTAGCGGGAGTAGCTACGAGCAGTACTTC
CASSLTSGSSYEQYF
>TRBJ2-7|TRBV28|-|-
TGTGCCAGCACCTTGAGGGGGAGGTCCTACGAGCAGTACTTC
CASTLRGRSYEQYF
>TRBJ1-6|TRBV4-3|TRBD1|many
TGCGCCAGCAGCCACAAACAGGGGGCTGGTTCACCCCTCCACTTT
CASSHKQGAGSPLHF
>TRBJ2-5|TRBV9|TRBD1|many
TGTGCCAGCAGCGCCCTCGGGACAGGGTACGCGGAGACCCAGTACTTC
CASSALGTGYAETQYF
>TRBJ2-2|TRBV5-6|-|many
-
CASSLPGSCFF
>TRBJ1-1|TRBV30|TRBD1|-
TGTGCCTGGAGTGTCGACAGGGTCGAAGCTTTCTTT
CAWSVDRVEAFF
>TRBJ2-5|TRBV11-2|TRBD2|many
TGTGCCAGCAGCTTGACAGGCGGGGGGAGACAAGAGACCCAGTACTTC
CASSLTGGGRQETQYF
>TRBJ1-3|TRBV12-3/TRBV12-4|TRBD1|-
TGTGCCAGCAGGCACGTTCTGGGACAGGGGGGAAACACCATATATTTT
CASRHVLGQGGNTIYF
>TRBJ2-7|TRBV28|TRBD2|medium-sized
TGTGCCAGCAGCTCGGGGGCATGGGTCCAGACTAGCGGGACAAGGGAGCAGTACTTC
CASSSGAWVQTSGTREQYF
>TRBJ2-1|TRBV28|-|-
TGTGCCAGCTTATTCGGCGGGGTCAATGAGCAGTTCTTC
CASLFGGVNEQFF
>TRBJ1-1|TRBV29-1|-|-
TGCAGCGCCCTACAGCCTATGAACACTGAAGCTTTCTTT
CSALQPMNTEAFF
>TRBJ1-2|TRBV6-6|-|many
TGTGCCAGCAGTTACTCAGGCAGGGAGGCCTACACCTTC
CASSYSGREAYTF
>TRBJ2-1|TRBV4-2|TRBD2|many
TGTGCCAGCAGCCGACGGGAGGGGACTAGCGGGAGAATATCCTACAATGAGCAGTTCTTC
CASSRREGTSGRISYNEQFF
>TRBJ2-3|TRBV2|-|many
TGTGCCAGCAGTGATTGGTACACTAATACGCAGTATTTT
CASSDWYTNTQYF
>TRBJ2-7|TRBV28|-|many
TGTGCCAGCAGTTTAACCCCTTCGGCGGTCCTGAGGTACGAGCAGTACTTC
CASSLTPSAVLRYEQYF
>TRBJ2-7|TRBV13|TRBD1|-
TGTGCCAGCAGCTTAGGTCCAGGGGGCTACGAGCAGTACTTC
CASSLGPGGYEQYF
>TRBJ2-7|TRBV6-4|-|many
TGTGCCAGCAGTGATGTGTCTCCATCCTACGAGCAGTACTTC
CASSDVSPSYEQYF
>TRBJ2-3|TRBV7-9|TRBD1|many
TGTGCCAGCAGCTTAGCCCACCAGACAGGGTACACAGATACGCAGTATTTT
CASSLAHQTGYTDTQYF
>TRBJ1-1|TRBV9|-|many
TGTGCCAGCAGCGTGGGACGGCCGAACACTGAAGCTTTCTTT
CASSVGRPNTEAFF
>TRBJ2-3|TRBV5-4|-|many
TGTGCCAGCAGCGGCAGCACAGATACGCAGTATTTT
CASSGSTDTQYF
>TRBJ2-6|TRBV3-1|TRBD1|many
TGTGCCAGCAGCCGTACAGGGGGCACTGGGGCCAACGTCCTGACTTTC
CASSRTGGTGANVLTF
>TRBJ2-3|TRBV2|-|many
TGTGCCAGCAGTGGGAGACAGGGCACAGATACGCAGTATTTT
CASSGRQGTDTQYF
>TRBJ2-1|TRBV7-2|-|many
TGTGCCAGCAGCTTTTCCCGTAACAATGAGCAGTTCTTC
CASSFSRNNEQFF
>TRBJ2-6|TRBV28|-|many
TGTGCCAGCAGTTCCCCGAGCTCTGGGGCCAACGTCCTGACTTTC
CASSSPSSGANVLTF
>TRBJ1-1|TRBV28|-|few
TGTGCCAGCAGGCCCGGGGGGCAGAACACTGAAGCTTTCTTT
CASRPGGQNTEAFF
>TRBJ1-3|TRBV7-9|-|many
TGTGCCAGCAGCGGAACCTACTCAGGGGTTAGTGGAAACACCATATATTTT
CASSGTYSGVSGNTIYF
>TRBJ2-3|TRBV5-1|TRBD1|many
TGCGCCAGCAGCCGGGACAGGATGGGCACAGATACGCAGTATTTT
CASSRDRMGTDTQYF
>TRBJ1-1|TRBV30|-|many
TGTGCCTGGAGTTGGGGGAAGCAGGGCACTGAAGCTTTCTTT
CAWSWGKQGTEAFF
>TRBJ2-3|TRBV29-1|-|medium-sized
TGCAGCGTTGAAGATACGCAGTATTTT
CSVEDTQYF
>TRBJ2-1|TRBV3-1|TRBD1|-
TGTGCCAGCAGCCAAGAGGGGCAGGGGGCCGGTGAGCAGTTCTTC
CASSQEGQGAGEQFF
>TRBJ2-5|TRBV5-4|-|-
TGTGCCAGCAGCTTGGACGGGACTTTGGGGACAGAGACCCAGTACTTC
CASSLDGTLGTETQYF
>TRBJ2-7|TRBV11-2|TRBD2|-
TGTGCCAGCCGAAGACTAGCGGGACCGGGCGAGCAGTACTTC
CASRRLAGPGEQYF
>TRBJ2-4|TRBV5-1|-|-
TGCGCCAGCAGCTTGGTCCGGGGAACCAAAAACATTCAGTACTTC
CASSLVRGTKNIQYF
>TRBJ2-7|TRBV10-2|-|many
TGCGCCAGTGCCGACGGGCCTGTAGGATACTACGAGCAGTACTTC
CASADGPVGYYEQYF
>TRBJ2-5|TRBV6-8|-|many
TGTGCCAGCAAACGCCATGAGACGGAGACCCAGTACTTC
CASKRHETETQYF